Listed here are 21 T cell receptor beta chains from one sample, sequenced in a study of beta chain features in type 1 diabetes. The entirety of the isolated RNA underwent reverse transcription, so expressed TCRB transcripts were sequenced. Assay used: immunoSEQ multiplex PCR; TCRdb lists only in-frame clones, some missing. The sample lists about 350,000 clones, less than 20% occurring once. The sequencing sample was made of naive CD4+ T cells from blood. These receptors all come from a woman younger than 35 in good health.

The chain has TRBV5-1 and TRBJ1-1; 9 bases agree with TRBD1. The germline CDR1 and CDR2 sequences are SGHRS and YFSETQ. J gave up 4 bases and V 2 bases, and 12 bases lay outside the gene matches. This CDR3 comprises 17 residues. The CDR3 here is CASSLPTGGRVATEAFF. CDR3 bases: TGCGCCAGCAGCTTACCCACAGGGGGCCGGGTGGCCACTGAAGCTTTCTTT.

This chain links TRBV27 with TRBJ2-5; 9 bases map to TRBD2. Germline V lookup: CDR1 MNHEY, CDR2 SMNVEV (reference sequence). The CDR3 consists of 14 residues. V lost 7 bases to trimming and J lost 4 bases; unmatched junction nucleotides: 7. The CDR3 protein is CASKASGNSETQYF. For the CDR3, the DNA is TGTGCCAGCAAAGCTAGCGGGAACTCAGAGACCCAGTACTTC.

This clone was picked up a small number of times. The gene calls are TRBV9 and TRBJ2-3; D remains unclear. This CDR3 spans 14 amino acids. The germline V and J ends were trimmed by 1 base and 2 bases, with 8 bases remaining between them. Germline values: CDR1 SGDLS, CDR2 YYNGEE. CDR3 amino acids: CASSVTATTDTQYF. The CDR3 coding sequence is TGTGCCAGCAGCGTAACCGCTACCACAGATACGCAGTATTTT.

To note about this clone: The sample contains more than one DNA sequence encoding this CDR3. The chain carries TRBV9 and TRBJ2-5, with 7 bases matching TRBD1. This CDR3 has 13 amino acids. The V and J ends lost 0 bases and 4 bases, in that order; junction bases with no gene match: 0. Germline loops: CDR1 SGDLS, CDR2 YYNGEE. The CDR3 DNA sequence: TGTGCCAGCAGCGTAGCAGGGGGAGAGACCCAGTACTTC. Residues: CASSVAGGETQYF.

The chain employs TRBV6-5 and TRBJ2-5; D is perhaps TRBD2 (7 bases). Deletions cut 5 bases from V and 8 bases from J, with 21 bases between. Germline CDR1 reads MNHEY; CDR2 reads SVGAGI. The CDR3 covers 15 residues. CDR3 DNA: TGTGCCAGCAGTGGGGCGGTGGGGGGGGCAACAACCCAGTACTTC. Protein: CASSGAVGGATTQYF.

This chain's CDR3 is CASSDDARGANGYTF. Written as DNA, the CDR3 is TGTGCCAGCAGCGACGACGCCAGGGGGGCGAATGGCTACACCTTC. This sequence joins TRBV4-2 and TRBJ1-2, with TRBD1 matching over 7 bases. V was pared by 5 bases and J by 6 bases, with 12 bases of the junction left unmatched. The CDR3 sequence is 15 residues long. CDR1 is LGHNA, CDR2 YNFKEQ, per germline.

V usage is TRBV6-5 and J usage is TRBJ1-2; 9 positions agree with TRBD1. The ends lost 7 bases at V and 7 bases at J; junction bases unmatched: 13. The CDR3 loop spans 15 amino acids. Germline CDR1 is MNHEY and CDR2 is SVGAGI. The CDR3 bases are TGTGCCAGCACCGTACAGGGGGCGCACCGGGGTGGCTACACCTTC. The encoded protein is CASTVQGAHRGGYTF.

In DNA, the CDR3 is TGCAGCGTTGAAGGAGGGAGCTATGGCTACACCTTC. It specifies CSVEGGSYGYTF. This chain uses TRBV29-1 with TRBJ1-2; no clear D gene. From germline, CDR1 is SQVTM and CDR2 ANQGSEA. CDR3 length: 12 amino acids. Trimming cost V 1 base and J 4 bases, with 7 bases left between them.

Concerning this clone: Other DNA variants within this sample encode the same CDR3. The gene calls are TRBV2 and TRBJ2-7, with D hard to call. This CDR3 has 11 amino acids. Trimming shortened V by 4 bases and J by 4 bases, and 5 bases separated the two germline ends. Germline V gene sequence: CDR1 SNHLY, CDR2 FYNNEI. CDR3 in amino acids: CASSALYEQYF. CDR3 DNA sequence: TGTGCCAGCAGTGCTCTTTACGAGCAGTACTTC. The variable domain in full, with the rest retrieved from reference TRBV2 and TRBJ2-7, is EPEVTQTPSHQVTQMGQEVILRCVPISNHLYFYWYRQILGQKVEFLVSFYNNEISEKSEIFDDQFSVERPDGSNFTLKIRSTKLEDSAMYFCASSALYEQYFGPGTRLTVT.

This clone was seen a handful of times. The J gene is TRBJ2-6, the V gene TRBV11-2, with D possibly TRBD1 on 7 matching bases. The V end lost 6 bases, the J end lost 12 bases, and 18 bases lay between the germline ends. The CDR3 length is 14 residues. The germline gives CDR1 SGHAT, CDR2 FQNNGV. The CDR3 DNA is TGTGCCAGCAGACCCGGGACAGCGGGCCCCGTCCTGACTTTC. The encoded protein is CASRPGTAGPVLTF.

This clone was detected a few times. The chain uses TRBV4-2 and TRBJ2-3; 11 nucleotides agree with TRBD2. Germline CDR1 reads LGHNA; CDR2 reads YNFKEQ. This CDR3 is 17 amino acids long. The ends lost 2 bases at V and 5 bases at J; junction bases unmatched: 9. DNA of the CDR3: TGTGCCAGCAGCCAACCATTTAGCGGGGGGGCCGGAGATACGCAGTATTTT. This sequence encodes CASSQPFSGGAGDTQYF.

This clone was seen a handful of times. The chain has TRBV6-6 and TRBJ1-3; D gene ambiguous. With 7 bases removed from V and 0 bases from J, the gap between germline ends came to 13 bases. The germline V gene encodes CDR1 MNHNY and CDR2 SVGAGI (reference sequence). This CDR3 is 15 amino acids long. The CDR3, as DNA: TGTGCCAGCACCCCCATGAGGCCCTCTGGAAACACCATATATTTT. The encoded protein is CASTPMRPSGNTIYF.

This clone was found a few times. The V call is TRBV5-1, the J call TRBJ1-6; D perhaps matches TRBD1 (6 bases). Trimming took 3 bases from V and 12 from J, leaving 16 bases between them. Germline loops: CDR1 SGHRS, CDR2 YFSETQ. This CDR3 comprises 14 residues. In DNA form, the CDR3 reads TGCGCCAGCAGCTCCTCCCGGGACATCGGACCCCTCCACTTT. Translation: CASSSSRDIGPLHF.

In this sample, this clone turned up a few times. The chain links TRBV5-1 to TRBJ2-3; 8 bases align to TRBD1. The ends lost 1 base at V and 1 base at J; junction bases unmatched: 2. Germline V gene data show CDR1 as SGHRS and CDR2 as YFSETQ. The CDR3 contains 15 residues. CDR3 bases: TGCGCCAGCAGCTTGAAGACAGGGGGCACAGATACGCAGTATTTT. Translation: CASSLKTGGTDTQYF.

This clone was observed a handful of times. Within the sample, other DNA sequences also encode this same CDR3. V and J are TRBV7-9 and TRBJ1-2; 10 bases agree with TRBD1. The V gene's germline CDR1 is SEHNR and CDR2 FQNEAQ (reference sequence). This CDR3 region has 14 residues. With 5 bases clipped from V and 4 bases from J, the junction kept 4 bases outside the gene matches. CDR3 in DNA: TGTGCCAGCAGCCCAGGACAGGGGGGCTATGGCTACACCTTC. It encodes CASSPGQGGYGYTF. The full variable domain, completed using reference TRBV7-9 and TRBJ1-2, is DTGVSQNPRHKITKRGQNVTFRCDPISEHNRLYWYRQTLGQGPEFLTYFQNEAQLEKSRLLSDRFSAERPKGSFSTLEIQRTEQGDSAMYLCASSPGQGGYGYTFGSGTRLTVV.

This chain's CDR3 is CAWSVNTGSNQPQHF. Here the CDR3 DNA reads TGTGCCTGGAGTGTAAATACAGGGAGCAATCAGCCCCAGCATTTT. This chain connects TRBV30 to TRBJ1-5; tentative D call: TRBD1 (6 bases). Trimming left V 0 bases short and J 1 base short, with 10 bases between. The CDR3 totals 15 residues. Germline CDR1 GTSNPN, CDR2 SVGIG (reference sequence).

This clone has just one count. This chain joins TRBV10-3 and TRBJ2-7, with TRBD1 identical over 7 bases. The germline V gene has CDR1 ENHRY and CDR2 SYGVKD. After removal of 6 bases from V and 4 bases from J, the junction contained 9 bases not matched to a gene. This CDR3 contains 14 residues. The CDR3, as DNA: TGTGCCATCAGGATCCGGGACAGCTCATACGAGCAGTACTTC. This sequence encodes CAIRIRDSSYEQYF.

This clone was seen more than once but under ten times. For the CDR3, the DNA is TGTGCCAGCTCACCACCCAGCCTAGACAATGAGCAGTTCTTC. It is translated as CASSPPSLDNEQFF. The chain uses TRBV18 and TRBJ2-1, with D hard to call. V gave up 0 bases and J gave up 5 bases, with 8 bases separating them. Germline values: CDR1 KGHSH, CDR2 LQKENI. The CDR3 consists of 14 residues.

The chain carries TRBV23-1 and TRBJ2-5; 11 bases agree with TRBD1. TRBV23-1 is an open reading frame, and its role is uncertain. The CDR3 length is 17 residues. Unmatched junction bases numbered 13, after V lost 4 bases and J lost 6 bases. The CDR3 sequence is CASSLGGGTGGGKTQYF. Written as DNA, the CDR3 is TGCGCCAGCAGTCTAGGGGGCGGGACAGGGGGTGGGAAGACCCAGTACTTC.

A few counts support this clone. The chain is built from TRBV10-3 and TRBJ2-5; 9 bases agree with TRBD1. The CDR3 loop spans 14 amino acids. The V and J ends lost 2 bases and 2 bases, in that order; junction bases with no gene match: 0. In germline, CDR1 is ENHRY, CDR2 SYGVKD. The CDR3 DNA reads TGTGCCATCAGTGAGGGGACAGGGCAAGAGACCCAGTACTTC. This sequence encodes CAISEGTGQETQYF.

The rearrangement links TRBV13 to TRBJ2-5; unclear D gene. Germline lookup yields CDR1 PRHDT and CDR2 FYEKMQ (reference sequence). The CDR3 totals 12 residues. V dropped 5 bases and J dropped 3 bases, with 7 bases sitting between them. The CDR3 bases are TGTGCCAGCAGCGCCAGAAAAGAGACCCAGTACTTC. Residues: CASSARKETQYF.